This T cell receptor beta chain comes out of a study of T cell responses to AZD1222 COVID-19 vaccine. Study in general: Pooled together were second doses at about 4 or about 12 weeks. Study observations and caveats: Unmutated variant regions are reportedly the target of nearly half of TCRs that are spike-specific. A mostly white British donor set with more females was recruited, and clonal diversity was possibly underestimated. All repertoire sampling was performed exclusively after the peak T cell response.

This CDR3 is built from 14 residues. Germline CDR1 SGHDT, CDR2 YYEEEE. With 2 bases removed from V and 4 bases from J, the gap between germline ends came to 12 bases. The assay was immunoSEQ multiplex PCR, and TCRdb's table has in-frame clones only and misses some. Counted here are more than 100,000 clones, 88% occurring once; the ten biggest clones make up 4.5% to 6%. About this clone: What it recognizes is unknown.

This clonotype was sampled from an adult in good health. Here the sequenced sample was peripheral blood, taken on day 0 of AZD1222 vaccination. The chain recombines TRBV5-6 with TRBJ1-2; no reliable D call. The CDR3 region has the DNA TGTGCCAGCAGCTTCTCCGGAATATCCTATGGCTACACCTTC. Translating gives CASSFSGISYGYTF.